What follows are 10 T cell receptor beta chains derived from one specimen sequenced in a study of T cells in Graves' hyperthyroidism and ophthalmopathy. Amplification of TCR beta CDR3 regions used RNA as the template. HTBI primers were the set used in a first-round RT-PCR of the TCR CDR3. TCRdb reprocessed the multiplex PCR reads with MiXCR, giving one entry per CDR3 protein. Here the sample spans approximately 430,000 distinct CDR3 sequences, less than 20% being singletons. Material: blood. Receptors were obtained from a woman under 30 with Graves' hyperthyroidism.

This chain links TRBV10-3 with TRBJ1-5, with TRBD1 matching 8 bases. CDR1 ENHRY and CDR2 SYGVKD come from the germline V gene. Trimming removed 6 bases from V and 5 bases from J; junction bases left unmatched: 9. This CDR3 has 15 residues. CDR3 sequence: CAISTGGNRDQPQHF. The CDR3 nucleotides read TGTGCCATCAGCACAGGGGGGAATCGCGATCAGCCCCAGCATTTT.

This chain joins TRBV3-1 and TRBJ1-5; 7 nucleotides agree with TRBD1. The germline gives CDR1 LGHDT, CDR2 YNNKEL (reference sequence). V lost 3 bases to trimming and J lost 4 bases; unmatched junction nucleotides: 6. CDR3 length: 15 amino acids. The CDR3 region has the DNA TGTGCCAGCAGCCATGCCGGGACAGTAAATCAGCCCCAGCATTTT. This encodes CASSHAGTVNQPQHF.

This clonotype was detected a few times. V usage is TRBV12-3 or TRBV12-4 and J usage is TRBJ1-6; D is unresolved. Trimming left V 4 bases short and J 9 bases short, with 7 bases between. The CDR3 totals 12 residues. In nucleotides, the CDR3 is TGTGCCAGCAGTTCCGTCCTTTCACCCCTCCACTTT. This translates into CASSSVLSPLHF.

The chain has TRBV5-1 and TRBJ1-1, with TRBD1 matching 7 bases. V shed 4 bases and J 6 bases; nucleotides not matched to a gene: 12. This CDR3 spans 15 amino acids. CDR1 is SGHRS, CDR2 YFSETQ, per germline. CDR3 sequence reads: CASSTGQELLAEAFF. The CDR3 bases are TGCGCCAGCAGCACAGGACAGGAGCTTTTGGCTGAAGCTTTCTTT.

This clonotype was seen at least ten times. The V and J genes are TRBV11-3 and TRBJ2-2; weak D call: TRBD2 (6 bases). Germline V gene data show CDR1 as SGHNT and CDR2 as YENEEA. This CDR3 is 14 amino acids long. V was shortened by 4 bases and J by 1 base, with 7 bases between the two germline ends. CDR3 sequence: CASSSSVNTGELFF. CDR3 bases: TGTGCCAGCAGCTCTAGCGTGAACACCGGGGAGCTGTTTTTT.

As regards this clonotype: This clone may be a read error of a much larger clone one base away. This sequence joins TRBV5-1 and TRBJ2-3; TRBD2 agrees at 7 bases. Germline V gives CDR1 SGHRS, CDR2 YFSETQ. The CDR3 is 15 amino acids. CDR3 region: CTSSLGAGITDTQYF. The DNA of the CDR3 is TGCACCAGCAGCTTGGGAGCGGGGATCACAGATACGCAGTATTTT.

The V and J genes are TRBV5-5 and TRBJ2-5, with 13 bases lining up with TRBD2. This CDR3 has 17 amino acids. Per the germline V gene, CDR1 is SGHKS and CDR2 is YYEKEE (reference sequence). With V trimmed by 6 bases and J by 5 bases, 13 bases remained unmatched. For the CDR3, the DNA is TGTGCCAGCACCCGCGGGACTAGCGGGACCGCAGGGGAGACCCAGTACTTC. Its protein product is CASTRGTSGTAGETQYF.

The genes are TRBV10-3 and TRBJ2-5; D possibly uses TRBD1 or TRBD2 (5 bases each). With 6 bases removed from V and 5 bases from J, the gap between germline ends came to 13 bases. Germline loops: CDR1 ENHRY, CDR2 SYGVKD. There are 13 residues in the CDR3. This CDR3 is CAISPHWGETQYF. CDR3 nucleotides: TGTGCCATCAGCCCCCATTGGGGGGAGACCCAGTACTTC.

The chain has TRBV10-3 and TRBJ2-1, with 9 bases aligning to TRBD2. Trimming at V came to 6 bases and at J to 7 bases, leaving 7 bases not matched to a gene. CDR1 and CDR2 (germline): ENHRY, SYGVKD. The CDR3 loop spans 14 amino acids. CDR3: CAIRIAGETNEQFF. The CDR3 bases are TGTGCCATCAGAATAGCGGGAGAGACGAATGAGCAGTTCTTC.

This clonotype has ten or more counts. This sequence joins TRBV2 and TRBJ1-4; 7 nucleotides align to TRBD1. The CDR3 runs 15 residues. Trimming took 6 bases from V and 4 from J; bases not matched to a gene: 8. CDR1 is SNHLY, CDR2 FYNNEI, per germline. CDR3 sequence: CASRESGTDNEKLFF. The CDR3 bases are TGTGCCAGCAGGGAGAGCGGGACAGATAATGAAAAACTGTTTTTT. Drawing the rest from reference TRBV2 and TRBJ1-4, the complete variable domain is EPEVTQTPSHQVTQMGQEVILRCVPISNHLYFYWYRQILGQKVEFLVSFYNNEISEKSEIFDDQFSVERPDGSNFTLKIRSTKLEDSAMYFCASRESGTDNEKLFFGSGTQLSVL.